The present entry profiles one T cell receptor (beta chain) with its context. Cells designated naive CD8 were CD45RO-negative and were positively selected for CCR7, with terminally differentiated effector memory CD45RA+ cells excluded. The data were taken from a study of shared clonotypes between healthy human individuals. Germline loops: CDR1 MGHRA, CDR2 YSYEKL. The CDR3 is 16 amino acids. V lost 0 bases to trimming and J lost 4 bases, with 13 bases between them. Profiled with immunoSEQ multiplex PCR; TCRdb holds only in-frame clones, not every one. Among around 1.9 million clones listed, approximately 94% were seen once.

V gene TRBV4-1 combines with J gene TRBJ1-3; D gene unclear. The specimen sequenced was naive CD8+ T cells from PBMCs. This receptor was identified in a man between 18 and 35 years old in good health. Some clones in this sample may be carry-over from other donors' samples. CDR3 region: CASSQDAGIWGNTIYF. The CDR3 DNA reads as TGCGCCAGCAGCCAAGACGCCGGGATCTGGGGAAACACCATATATTTT.